These 26 T cell receptor beta chains were sequenced from one sample in a study of blood T cell repertoires in COVID-19 (dated by TCRdb to the early 2020s). Library construction relied on the immunoSEQ multiplex PCR assay. The clones in this table, taken by TCRdb from immuneACCESS, are in-frame only. Not every clone is retained; where verified, under half of the shortfall comes from an unresolved V gene, and the cause of the rest is unknown. The sample yields 370,000 or so clones; 87% were counted once. The ten largest account for 1% to 1.5% of the sample. The sample was PBMCs or T cells enriched from blood (not recorded which). The receptors were gathered from a man aged 25 to 40 who had recovered from COVID-19.

The chain uses TRBV12-3 or TRBV12-4 and TRBJ1-2, with 9 bases identical to TRBD1. The CDR3 is 13 amino acids. V shed 6 bases, J shed 10 bases, and the junction held 9 bases outside the gene matches. The DNA for the CDR3 is TGTGCCAGCAGCCCTGACAGGGGGTTAGACTACACCTTC. Its translation is CASSPDRGLDYTF.

This rearrangement joins TRBV19 to TRBJ1-1, with D unresolved. Germline loops: CDR1 LNHDA, CDR2 SQIVND (reference sequence). The CDR3 covers 14 residues. The ends were cut back, 3 bases at V and 7 bases at J, with 15 bases in the middle. CDR3 DNA: TGTGCCAGTAGTATTATAGTGGGAGACCATGAAGCTTTCTTT. Translation: CASSIIVGDHEAFF.

The gene calls are TRBV6-5 and TRBJ1-4; D not certain. With 3 bases removed from V and 5 bases from J, the gap between germline ends came to 7 bases. The germline gives CDR1 MNHEY, CDR2 SVGAGI. CDR3 length: 13 amino acids. The CDR3 region has the DNA TGTGCCAGCAGTTATAGAGAGAATGAAAAACTGTTTTTT. Translation gives CASSYRENEKLFF.

This sequence joins TRBV18 and TRBJ2-1; 14 bases agree with TRBD2. Germline V gene sequence: CDR1 KGHSH, CDR2 LQKENI. The CDR3 is made up of 16 amino acids. J lost 6 bases, V lost 5 bases, and 6 bases had no gene match. The CDR3 loop reads CASSGLAGGQSNEQFF. For the CDR3, the DNA is TGTGCCAGCTCAGGACTAGCGGGGGGACAATCCAATGAGCAGTTCTTC.

The genes are TRBV4-1 and TRBJ1-4; 8 bases fit TRBD1. The CDR3 has 15 residues. Per the germline V gene, CDR1 is MGHRA and CDR2 is YSYEKL. The ends lost 5 bases at V and 13 bases at J; junction bases unmatched: 15. CDR3 amino acids: CASSGGTGARYGLFF. Written as DNA, the CDR3 is TGCGCCAGCAGCGGGGGGACAGGAGCTCGATACGGACTGTTTTTT.

The sample holds one count of this clone. The chain recombines TRBV6-5 with TRBJ1-6, with D possibly TRBD1 on 5 matching bases. CDR1 and CDR2 (germline): MNHEY, SVGAGI. The length of the CDR3 is 13 residues. V lost 7 bases, J lost 8 bases, and 12 bases lay in between. The CDR3 DNA reads as TGTGCCAGCAAGGCGTCCAGGGATTCACCCCTCCACTTT. It encodes CASKASRDSPLHF.

The CDR3 DNA sequence: TGTGCCAGTAGAGAGGGTTTTTGGCCCCAGCATTTT. Its protein product is CASREGFWPQHF. The V gene is TRBV19, the J gene TRBJ1-5; D gene unclear. CDR1 is LNHDA, CDR2 SQIVND, per germline (reference sequence). V lost 6 bases and J lost 9, with 12 bases in between. CDR3 length equals 12 residues.

Details on this clone: The same CDR3 is also encoded by other DNA sequences in this sample. The chain combines TRBV6-5 with TRBJ1-5; TRBD1 is a possible D gene (6 bases). Germline assignment: CDR1 MNHEY and CDR2 SVGAGI. This CDR3 has 13 amino acids. V lost 4 bases and J lost 4, with 8 bases in between. The CDR3 DNA reads as TGTGCCAGCAGTTTAACAGGGAATCAGCCCCAGCATTTT. This gives the protein CASSLTGNQPQHF.

J is TRBJ2-1 and V is TRBV19, with TRBD2 matching over 9 bases. Germline CDR1 reads LNHDA; CDR2 reads SQIVND (reference sequence). V lost 10 bases, J lost 12 bases, and 13 bases stayed unmatched. The CDR3 loop spans 13 amino acids. The CDR3 nucleotides read TGTGCCATAAGTGATCCTAGCGGGGAATGGCAGTTCTTC. This gives the protein CAISDPSGEWQFF.

The chain uses TRBV24-1 and TRBJ2-3, with 12 bases that match TRBD1. Germline values: CDR1 KGHDR, CDR2 SFDVKD. V lost 3 bases to trimming and J lost 3 bases; unmatched junction nucleotides: 3. CDR3 length: 16 residues. The CDR3, as DNA: TGTGCCACCAGTGATGGGACAGGGGGCCTAACAGATACGCAGTATTTT. It translates to CATSDGTGGLTDTQYF.

CDR3 sequence: CASSLVEAPNEQFF. The CDR3 DNA reads TGTGCCAGCAGCTTAGTGGAGGCCCCGAATGAGCAGTTCTTC. The chain couples TRBV7-2 to TRBJ2-1, with a possible D match to TRBD2 (5 bases). Germline V gives CDR1 SGHTA, CDR2 FQGNSA. This CDR3 has 14 amino acids. Deletions cut 1 base from V and 7 bases from J, with 11 bases between.

V and J are TRBV5-4 and TRBJ1-3; D is possibly TRBD1 (6 bases). Germline CDR1 reads SGHNT; CDR2 reads YYREEE (reference sequence). Trimming removed 2 bases at V and 0 bases at J, with 9 bases between. The CDR3 extends over 15 amino acids. CDR3 bases: TGTGCCAGCAGCTTCGACAGGCACTCTGGAAACACCATATATTTT. This gives the protein CASSFDRHSGNTIYF.

This sequence joins TRBV7-9 and TRBJ1-2; a weak D match, TRBD1 (5 bases). Trimming took off 2 bases at V and 7 bases at J, with 14 bases between the two ends. Per germline, CDR1 SEHNR and CDR2 FQNEAQ (reference sequence). The CDR3 consists of 14 residues. In nucleotides, the CDR3 is TGTGCCAGCAGCTTAAGGCAAGGGGACTTTGGCTACACCTTC. It codes for CASSLRQGDFGYTF.

J is TRBJ2-1 and V is TRBV18, with 10 bases fitting TRBD1. The germline V gene encodes CDR1 KGHSH and CDR2 LQKENI. The CDR3 has 15 residues. With V trimmed by 5 bases and J by 7 bases, 8 bases remained unmatched. The CDR3 bases are TGTGCCAGCTCAGCCGGGACAGGGGAGGCAAATGAGCAGTTCTTC. Protein: CASSAGTGEANEQFF.

The J gene is TRBJ1-5, the V gene TRBV15, with 8 bases lining up with TRBD1. Germline loops: CDR1 LNHNV, CDR2 YYDKDF (reference sequence). CDR3 length: 14 amino acids. V dropped 4 bases and J dropped 7; count of bases not matched to a gene: 6. The CDR3 protein is CATSTGTGRQPQHF. In DNA form, the CDR3 reads TGTGCCACCAGCACGGGGACAGGTCGCCAGCCCCAGCATTTT.

The rearrangement uses TRBV5-5 and TRBJ2-7; possibly TRBD1 for D (6 bases). Per the germline V gene, CDR1 is SGHKS and CDR2 is YYEKEE (reference sequence). V lost 4 bases to trimming and J lost 0 bases, with 14 bases between them. The CDR3 spans 15 residues. This CDR3 is CASSITGPTSYEQYF. CDR3 DNA sequence: TGTGCCAGCAGCATCACAGGGCCCACCTCCTACGAGCAGTACTTC.

This clone was seen more than once but under ten times. This chain joins TRBV4-3 and TRBJ1-1; 7 bases align to TRBD1. The ends lost 4 bases at V and 6 bases at J; junction bases unmatched: 8. CDR1 is LGHNA, CDR2 YSLEER, per germline. This CDR3 is 14 amino acids long. The CDR3: CASSLISTGAEAFF. In DNA, the CDR3 is TGCGCCAGCAGCCTTATCAGTACAGGGGCTGAAGCTTTCTTT.

V is TRBV4-1 and J is TRBJ2-3; TRBD1 aligns across 12 bases. CDR3 length: 17 amino acids. Germline CDR1 is MGHRA and CDR2 is YSYEKL. The V segment lost 4 bases and the J segment 1 base; nucleotides outside the gene matches: 6. CDR3 nucleotide sequence: TGCGCCAGCAGCCCAAGCGGGACAGGGGGCGGCACAGATACGCAGTATTTT. Its translation: CASSPSGTGGGTDTQYF.

This clone has only one observation. The chain has TRBV4-1 and TRBJ2-1; TRBD1 matches at 9 bases. Losses at the gene ends were 4 bases for V and 5 bases for J; bases not matched to a gene: 12. In germline, CDR1 is MGHRA, CDR2 YSYEKL. The CDR3 length is 17 residues. The CDR3 loop is CASSLKLGQGPHNEQFF. The DNA for the CDR3 is TGCGCCAGCAGCCTAAAACTAGGACAGGGGCCCCACAATGAGCAGTTCTTC.

J is TRBJ1-6 and V is TRBV13; 12 positions agree with TRBD1. There are 15 residues in the CDR3. With V trimmed by 3 bases and J by 9 bases, 3 bases remained unmatched. The germline gives CDR1 PRHDT, CDR2 FYEKMQ (reference sequence). Here the CDR3 DNA reads TGTGCCAGCAGCTTGGGGGACAGGGGGCTTTCACCCCTCCACTTT. Translation: CASSLGDRGLSPLHF.

The rearrangement links TRBV3-1 (or the pseudogene TRBV3-2) to TRBJ1-6; the match to TRBD1 covers 9 bases. The CDR3 is made up of 14 amino acids. The V gene's germline CDR1 is LGHDT and CDR2 YNNKEL (reference sequence). With 3 bases clipped from V and 7 bases from J, the junction kept 1 base outside the gene matches. The CDR3 coding sequence is TGTGCCAGCAGCCACGGGACAGGGAATTCACCCCTCCACTTT. It encodes CASSHGTGNSPLHF.

The chain combines TRBV10-3 with TRBJ2-5; 14 bases line up with TRBD2. Trimming cost V 3 bases and J 2 bases; bases outside gene matches: 8. The length of the CDR3 is 18 residues. CDR1 and CDR2 from the germline V gene are ENHRY and SYGVKD. CDR3 residues: CAISEGLAGGLLQETQYF. The CDR3 DNA reads as TGTGCCATCAGTGAAGGACTAGCGGGGGGATTATTACAAGAGACCCAGTACTTC.

The gene calls are TRBV18 and TRBJ1-1; D perhaps matches TRBD1 (6 bases). This CDR3 has 17 amino acids. V lost 0 bases and J 5 bases, leaving 19 bases between the germline ends. Germline CDR1 is KGHSH and CDR2 is LQKENI. The CDR3 nucleotides read TGTGCCAGCTCACCACCCTTTGGGGGCGCGAGGTCGACTGAAGCTTTCTTT. Translation: CASSPPFGGARSTEAFF.

The chain couples TRBV14 to TRBJ1-1, with D uncertain. Per the germline V gene, CDR1 is SGHDN and CDR2 is FVKESK. The V end was cut by 4 bases, the J end by 9 bases, with 21 bases between. CDR3 length: 15 amino acids. CDR3 region: CASSPGELNGEQAFF. The DNA of the CDR3 is TGTGCCAGCAGCCCCGGGGAACTCAACGGGGAGCAAGCTTTCTTT.

The chain combines TRBV6-5 with TRBJ1-3, with TRBD1 as a possible D gene (6 bases). This CDR3 is built from 15 residues. CDR1 is MNHEY, CDR2 SVGAGI, per germline. The V end was cut by 5 bases, the J end by 0 bases, with 11 bases between. For the CDR3, the DNA is TGTGCCAGCAGTCCCAGGGGACCCTCTGGAAACACCATATATTTT. It yields the protein CASSPRGPSGNTIYF.

The rearrangement uses TRBV4-3 and TRBJ1-1; a weak D match, TRBD1 (6 bases). The CDR3 consists of 17 residues. Per germline, CDR1 LGHNA and CDR2 YSLEER. V was trimmed by 1 base and J by 1 base, leaving 16 bases between them. Here the CDR3 DNA reads TGCGCCAGCAGCCAAGGCGGCAGGATGGACAGGAACACTGAAGCTTTCTTT. Translation: CASSQGGRMDRNTEAFF.